This entry lists 5 T cell receptor beta chains sequenced from one sample in a study of T and B cells in COVID-19 patients. Each TRB amplification used about 250-550 ng of genomic DNA from blood. Multiplex PCR with BIOMED2 TRB-A/B primer pools amplified TRB rearrangements. One entry per CDR3 protein results from TCRdb running MiXCR on the multiplex PCR reads. The table includes 15,000 or so distinct CDR3 sequences, 25% to 30% detected once. Material: blood. The receptors here all came from a human donor who had recovered from COVID-19.

Of note for this clonotype: A much larger clonotype is one base distant, so this may be a read error. The chain recombines TRBV7-6 with TRBJ2-2; 7 bases agree with TRBD2. Trimming removed 1 base from V and 4 bases from J; junction bases left unmatched: 9. The CDR3 is 17 residues long. CDR1 and CDR2 from the germline V gene are SGHVS and FNYEAQ. Here the CDR3 reads CASSLGVGGPGTGELFF. The CDR3, as DNA: TGTGCCAGCAGCTTAGGAGTGGGAGGGCCGGGCACCGGGGAGCTGTTTTTT.

By sample share, this clonotype is medium-sized. The rearrangement links TRBV12-3 or TRBV12-4 to TRBJ2-7; 9 nucleotides agree with TRBD1. Unmatched junction bases numbered 13, after V lost 6 bases and J lost 7 bases. The CDR3 sequence is 15 residues long. This CDR3 is CASSLTGTGIEEQYF. In DNA, the CDR3 is TGTGCCAGCAGCCTCACCGGGACAGGGATAGAGGAGCAGTACTTC.

This clonotype is termed medium-sized. The rearrangement links TRBV19 to TRBJ2-5, with 11 bases identical to TRBD2. The CDR3 has 18 amino acids. Germline V lookup: CDR1 LNHDA, CDR2 SQIVND (reference sequence). Unmatched junction bases numbered 12, after V lost 2 bases and J lost 4 bases. The CDR3 bases are TGTGCCAGTAGTATAAGACCTCGGCTAGCGGGAGGTATAGAGACCCAGTACTTC. Residues: CASSIRPRLAGGIETQYF.

The genes are TRBV6-5 and TRBJ1-1, with 7 positions matching TRBD1. V shed 6 bases, J shed 1 base, and the junction held 8 bases outside the gene matches. Germline assignment: CDR1 MNHEY and CDR2 SVGAGI. The CDR3 is 15 residues long. CDR3 sequence reads: CASSPGQAGNTEAFF. CDR3 bases: TGTGCCAGCAGCCCCGGACAGGCGGGGAACACTGAAGCTTTCTTT.

In its sample, this clonotype was seen many times. The rearrangement links TRBV12-3 or TRBV12-4 to TRBJ2-7; D may be TRBD2 (6 bases). The V gene lost 6 bases and the J gene lost 0 bases, with 24 bases spanning the gap. CDR3 length equals 18 residues. DNA for the CDR3: TGTGCCAGCAGAGGGGAAGCGGGCGGAACGGCCGGCTCCTACGAGCAGTACTTC. Amino acid sequence: CASRGEAGGTAGSYEQYF.